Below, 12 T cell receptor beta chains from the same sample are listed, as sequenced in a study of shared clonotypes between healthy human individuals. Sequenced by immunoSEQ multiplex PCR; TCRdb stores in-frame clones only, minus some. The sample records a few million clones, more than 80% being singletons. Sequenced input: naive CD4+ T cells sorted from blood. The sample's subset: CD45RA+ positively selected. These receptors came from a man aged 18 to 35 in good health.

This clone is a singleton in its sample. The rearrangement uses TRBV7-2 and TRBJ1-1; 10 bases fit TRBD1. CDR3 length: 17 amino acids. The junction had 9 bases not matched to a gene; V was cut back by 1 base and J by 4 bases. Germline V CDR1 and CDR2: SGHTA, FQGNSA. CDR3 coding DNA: TGTGCCAGCAGCTTAGTACCGGGACAGGGGTGGGTCACTGAAGCTTTCTTT. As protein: CASSLVPGQGWVTEAFF.

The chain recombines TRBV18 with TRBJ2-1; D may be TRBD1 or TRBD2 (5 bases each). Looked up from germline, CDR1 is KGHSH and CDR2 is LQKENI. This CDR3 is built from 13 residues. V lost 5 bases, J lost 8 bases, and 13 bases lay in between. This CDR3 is CASSSLVGDEQFF. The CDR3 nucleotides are TGTGCCAGCTCATCCCTCGTGGGGGATGAGCAGTTCTTC.

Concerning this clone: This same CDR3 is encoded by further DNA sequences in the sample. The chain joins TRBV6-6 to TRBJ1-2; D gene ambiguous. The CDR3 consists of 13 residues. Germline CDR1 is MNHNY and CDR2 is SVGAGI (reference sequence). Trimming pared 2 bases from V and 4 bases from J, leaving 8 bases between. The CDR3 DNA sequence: TGTGCCAGCAGTTACGGCGGGCTCTATGGCTACACCTTC. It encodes CASSYGGLYGYTF.

CDR3 in DNA: TGTGCCAGCAGCTTAGGGTTGCGTGAGCCCCAGCATTTT. Protein: CASSLGLREPQHF. This chain links TRBV7-2 with TRBJ1-5, with D uncertain. Trimming took 1 base from V and 8 from J, leaving 9 bases between them. Germline lookup yields CDR1 SGHTA and CDR2 FQGNSA. This CDR3 is built from 13 residues.

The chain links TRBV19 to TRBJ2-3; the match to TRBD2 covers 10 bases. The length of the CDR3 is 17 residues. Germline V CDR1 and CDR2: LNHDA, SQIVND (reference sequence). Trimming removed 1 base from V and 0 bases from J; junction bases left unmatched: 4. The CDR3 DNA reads TGTGCCAGTAGTATAGCGACTAGCGGGTCTAGCACAGATACGCAGTATTTT. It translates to CASSIATSGSSTDTQYF.

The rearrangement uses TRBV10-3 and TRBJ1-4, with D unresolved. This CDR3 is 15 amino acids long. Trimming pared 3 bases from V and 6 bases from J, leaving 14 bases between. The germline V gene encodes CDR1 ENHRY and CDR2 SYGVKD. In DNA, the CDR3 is TGTGCCATCAGTGAACGAGGGAGAGACGATGAAAAACTGTTTTTT. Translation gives CAISERGRDDEKLFF.

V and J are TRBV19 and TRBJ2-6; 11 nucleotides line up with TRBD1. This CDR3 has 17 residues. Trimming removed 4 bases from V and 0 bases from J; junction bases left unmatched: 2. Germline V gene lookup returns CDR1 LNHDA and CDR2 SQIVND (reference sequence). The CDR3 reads CASSRGQGGSGANVLTF. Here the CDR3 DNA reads TGTGCCAGTAGTAGGGGACAGGGGGGCTCTGGGGCCAACGTCCTGACTTTC. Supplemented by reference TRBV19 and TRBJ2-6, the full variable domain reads DGGITQSPKYLFRKEGQNVTLSCEQNLNHDAMYWYRQDPGQGLRLIYYSQIVNDFQKGDIAEGYSVSREKKESFPLTVTSAQKNPTAFYLCASSRGQGGSGANVLTFGAGSRLTVL.

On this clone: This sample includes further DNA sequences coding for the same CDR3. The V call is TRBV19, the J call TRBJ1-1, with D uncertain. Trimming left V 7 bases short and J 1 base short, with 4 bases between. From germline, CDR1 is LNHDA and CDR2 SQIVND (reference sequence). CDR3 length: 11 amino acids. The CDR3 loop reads CASTRNTEAFF. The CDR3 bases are TGTGCCAGTACTCGGAACACTGAAGCTTTCTTT.

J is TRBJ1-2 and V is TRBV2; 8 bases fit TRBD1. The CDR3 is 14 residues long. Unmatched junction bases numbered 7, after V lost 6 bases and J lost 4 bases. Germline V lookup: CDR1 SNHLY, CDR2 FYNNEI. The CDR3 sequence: CASREPGGPYGYTF. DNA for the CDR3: TGTGCCAGCAGGGAACCAGGGGGCCCCTATGGCTACACCTTC.

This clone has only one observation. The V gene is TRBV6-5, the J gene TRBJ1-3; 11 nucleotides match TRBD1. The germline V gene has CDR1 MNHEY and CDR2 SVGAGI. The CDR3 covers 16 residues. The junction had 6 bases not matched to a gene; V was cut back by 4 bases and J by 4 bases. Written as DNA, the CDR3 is TGTGCCAGCAGTTCCCGGGACAGGGGGACAGGAAACACCATATATTTT. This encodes CASSSRDRGTGNTIYF.

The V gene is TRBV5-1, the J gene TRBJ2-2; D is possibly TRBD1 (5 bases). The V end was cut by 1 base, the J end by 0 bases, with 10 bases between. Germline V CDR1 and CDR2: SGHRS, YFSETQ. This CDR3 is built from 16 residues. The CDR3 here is CASSLSQGSNTGELFF. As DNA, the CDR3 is TGCGCCAGCAGCTTGTCCCAGGGATCGAACACCGGGGAGCTGTTTTTT.

The CDR3 DNA follows: TGTGCCAGCAGCAAGACAGGATCCCTCCACTTT. It encodes CASSKTGSLHF. This chain connects TRBV21-1 to TRBJ1-6; TRBD1 is taken as the D call from the table, unchecked against the DNA. TRBV21-1 is reported as a pseudogene. CDR3 length: 11 amino acids.